A single sample is the source of the 4 T cell receptor beta chains below, sequenced in a study of blood T cell repertoires in COVID-19. Method: immunoSEQ multiplex PCR; TCRdb's copy keeps in-frame clones and lacks some. The repertoire holds about 170,000 clones, with approximately 92% as singletons. The specimen was peripheral blood. These receptors all come from a man aged 25-45 years with COVID-19, enrolled during active disease.

V and J are TRBV27 and TRBJ2-3; possible D gene TRBD1, 6 bases. V lost 2 bases and J lost 4, with 7 bases in between. Germline CDR1 and CDR2: MNHEY and SMNVEV (reference sequence). The CDR3 covers 13 residues. CDR3: CASSLTGPDTQYF. The CDR3 nucleotides read TGTGCCAGCAGTTTAACAGGGCCAGATACGCAGTATTTT.

The genes are TRBV5-6 and TRBJ2-7, with 7 bases that match TRBD1. V lost 5 bases to trimming and J lost 4 bases; unmatched junction nucleotides: 6. CDR1 is SGHDT and CDR2 is YYEEEE in the germline V gene. CDR3 length: 13 amino acids. This chain's CDR3 is CASSPGTAYEQYF. CDR3 bases: TGTGCCAGCAGTCCCGGGACAGCTTACGAGCAGTACTTC.

This chain connects TRBV11-2 to TRBJ1-1; 10 bases map to TRBD1. Germline trimming cut 5 bases from V and 3 bases from J; bases unmatched to any gene: 9. Germline V gives CDR1 SGHAT, CDR2 FQNNGV. This CDR3 contains 16 residues. The CDR3 sequence: CASSAGQGYLDTEAFF. The DNA of the CDR3 is TGTGCCAGCAGCGCGGGACAGGGGTATTTAGACACTGAAGCTTTCTTT.

V usage is TRBV11-1 and J usage is TRBJ2-7; TRBD2 aligns across 11 bases. Looked up from germline, CDR1 is SGHAT and CDR2 is FQDESV (reference sequence). This CDR3 region has 15 residues. V trimming: 2 bases; J trimming: 3 bases; junction bases outside the gene matches: 3. The CDR3 region has the DNA TGTGCCAGCAGCTTAAGACTAGCGGGGAGCTACGAGCAGTACTTC. It encodes CASSLRLAGSYEQYF.